These 4 T cell receptor beta chains share one sample of origin, sequenced in a study of blood T cell repertoires in COVID-19. The repertoire was sequenced with immunoSEQ multiplex PCR; TCRdb's copy has only in-frame clones and lacks some. The sample includes some 350,000 clones, about 89% of them seen just once. Sequencing input: peripheral blood. Every receptor here comes from a woman aged 25 to 39 with COVID-19, enrolled during active disease.

CDR3 DNA sequence: TGTGCCAGCAGCTTGGCGGATGGCTACACCTTC. Translation: CASSLADGYTF. The chain joins TRBV5-5 to TRBJ1-2; D unclear. Germline V gene data show CDR1 as SGHKS and CDR2 as YYEKEE (reference sequence). V shed 0 bases and J shed 6 bases, with 3 bases lying between them. CDR3 length: 11 amino acids.

The V and J genes are TRBV7-8 and TRBJ1-4; 7 nucleotides line up with TRBD1. The V and J ends lost 2 bases and 7 bases, in that order; junction bases with no gene match: 7. The CDR3 is 15 residues long. Germline assignment: CDR1 SGHVS and CDR2 FQNEAQ. The CDR3: CASSLWTGLTEKLFF. In DNA form, the CDR3 reads TGTGCCAGCAGCTTATGGACAGGACTGACTGAAAAACTGTTTTTT.

The genes are TRBV27 and TRBJ1-4; 10 positions agree with TRBD1. The length of the CDR3 is 15 residues. The J segment lost 6 bases and the V segment lost 6 bases, leaving 7 bases of the junction unmatched. The V gene's germline CDR1 is MNHEY and CDR2 SMNVEV (reference sequence). The CDR3 DNA sequence: TGTGCCAGCAGAAGCTTCGGGACAGGGGATGAAAAACTGTTTTTT. This codes for CASRSFGTGDEKLFF.

The chain has TRBV24-1 and TRBJ1-2, with 11 bases that match TRBD1. Germline-derived CDR1 and CDR2 are KGHDR and SFDVKD. Trimming at V came to 7 bases and at J to 7 bases, leaving 10 bases not matched to a gene. There are 15 residues in the CDR3. The CDR3 bases are TGTGCCACCAGGCCCTCCGGGACAGGGGGAGGTGGCTACACCTTC. Its translation: CATRPSGTGGGGYTF.